This TCR beta chain was sequenced in a study of beta chain features in type 1 diabetes. Study findings and constraints: In every one of the four CD4+ subsets, TCRB CDR3s were moderately but significantly shorter in Type 1 diabetes patients.

Expressed TCRB transcripts were sequenced because the entire RNA isolate underwent reverse transcription. Data came from immunoSEQ multiplex PCR; TCRdb stores just in-frame clones and leaves some out. This sample has hundreds of thousands of clones; more than 13% occur once, and the top ten carry just under 0.04%. On this clone: The antigen is unknown.

This receptor was identified in a man younger than 30 with type 1 diabetes. The sequenced material came from naive CD4+ T cells from blood.

The CDR3: CASSRMSGRLTDTQYF. The CDR3 nucleotides read TGTGCCAGCAGCCGGATGAGCGGGAGGCTCACAGATACGCAGTATTTT. The genes are TRBV5-4 and TRBJ2-3; 9 bases line up with TRBD2. V lost 4 bases, J lost 2 bases, and 8 bases stayed unmatched. The germline V gene has CDR1 SGHNT and CDR2 YYREEE (reference sequence). This CDR3 comprises 16 residues.